This T cell receptor beta chain is from a study of blood T cell repertoires in COVID-19. This clone was counted a single time. Method: immunoSEQ multiplex PCR; TCRdb's copy keeps in-frame clones and lacks some. The sample holds 400,000 to 500,000 clones; around nine tenths are singletons and the top ten take 1.4% to 1.5%. Germline assignment: CDR1 LGHDT and CDR2 YNNKEL (reference sequence). The CDR3 is 18 residues long. The V segment lost 4 bases and the J segment 3 bases; nucleotides outside the gene matches: 10. This TCR came from a woman in her late teens or twenties who had been exposed to COVID-19. Material: PBMCs or T cells enriched from blood (not recorded which). The rearrangement links TRBV3-1 (or the pseudogene TRBV3-2) to TRBJ2-1, with 12 bases aligning to TRBD2. CDR3 sequence: CASSRTTRLAGVYNEQFF. The DNA for the CDR3 is TGTGCCAGCAGCCGAACCACCCGACTAGCGGGAGTCTACAATGAGCAGTTCTTC.